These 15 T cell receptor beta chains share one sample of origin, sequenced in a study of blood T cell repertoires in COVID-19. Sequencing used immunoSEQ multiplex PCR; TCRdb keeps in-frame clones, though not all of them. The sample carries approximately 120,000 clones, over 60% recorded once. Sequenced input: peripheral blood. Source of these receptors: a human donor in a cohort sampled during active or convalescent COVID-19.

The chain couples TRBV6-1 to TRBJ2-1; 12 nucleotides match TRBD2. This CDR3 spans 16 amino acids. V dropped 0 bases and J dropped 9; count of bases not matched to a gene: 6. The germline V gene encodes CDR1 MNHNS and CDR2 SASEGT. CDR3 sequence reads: CASSEAGWTSGIEQFF. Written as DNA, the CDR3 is TGTGCCAGCAGTGAAGCGGGTTGGACTAGCGGGATTGAGCAGTTCTTC.

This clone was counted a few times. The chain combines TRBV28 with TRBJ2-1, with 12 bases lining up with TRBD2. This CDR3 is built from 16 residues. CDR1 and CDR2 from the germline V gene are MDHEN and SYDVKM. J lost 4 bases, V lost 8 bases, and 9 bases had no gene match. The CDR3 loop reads CASLSSGRAGYNEQFF. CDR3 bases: TGTGCCAGCCTCTCTAGCGGGAGGGCGGGGTACAATGAGCAGTTCTTC.

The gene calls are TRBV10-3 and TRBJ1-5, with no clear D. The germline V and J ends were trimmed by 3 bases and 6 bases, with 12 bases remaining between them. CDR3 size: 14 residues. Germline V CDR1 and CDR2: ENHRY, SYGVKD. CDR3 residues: CAISDTQYTQPQHF. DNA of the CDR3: TGTGCCATCAGTGACACACAGTATACTCAGCCCCAGCATTTT.

CDR3 loop: CASSRVSGVGRQETQYF. The CDR3 DNA reads TGTGCCAGCAGTCGCGTTAGCGGGGTGGGGAGGCAAGAGACCCAGTACTTC. This chain links TRBV27 with TRBJ2-5, with 8 bases fitting TRBD2. Germline V gene lookup returns CDR1 MNHEY and CDR2 SMNVEV (reference sequence). The CDR3 length is 17 residues. The V gene end was trimmed by 5 bases and the J gene end by 2 bases; junction bases not matched to a gene: 13.

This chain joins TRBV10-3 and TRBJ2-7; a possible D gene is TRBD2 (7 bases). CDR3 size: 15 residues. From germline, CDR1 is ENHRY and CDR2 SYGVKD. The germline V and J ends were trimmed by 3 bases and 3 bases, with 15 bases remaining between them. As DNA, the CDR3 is TGTGCCATCAGTGACCTGGGGGGGACAAGCTACGAGCAGTACTTC. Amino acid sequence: CAISDLGGTSYEQYF.

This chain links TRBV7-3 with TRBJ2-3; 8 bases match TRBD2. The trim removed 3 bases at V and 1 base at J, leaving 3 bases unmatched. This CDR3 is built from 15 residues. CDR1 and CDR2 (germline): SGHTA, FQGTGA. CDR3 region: CASSFSGTRTDTQYF. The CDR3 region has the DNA TGTGCCAGCAGCTTTAGCGGGACTCGCACAGATACGCAGTATTTT. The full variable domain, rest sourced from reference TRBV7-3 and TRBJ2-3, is GAGVSQTPSNKVTEKGKYVELRCDPISGHTALYWYRQSLGQGPEFLIYFQGTGAADDSGLPNDRFFAVRPEGSVSTLKIQRTERGDSAVYLCASSFSGTRTDTQYFGPGTRLTVL.

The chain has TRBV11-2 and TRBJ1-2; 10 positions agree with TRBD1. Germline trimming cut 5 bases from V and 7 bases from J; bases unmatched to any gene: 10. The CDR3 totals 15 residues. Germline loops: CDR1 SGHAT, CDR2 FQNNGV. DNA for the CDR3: TGTGCCAGCAGCCCGACAGGGGGCAGAGATGGTGGCTACACCTTC. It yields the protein CASSPTGGRDGGYTF.

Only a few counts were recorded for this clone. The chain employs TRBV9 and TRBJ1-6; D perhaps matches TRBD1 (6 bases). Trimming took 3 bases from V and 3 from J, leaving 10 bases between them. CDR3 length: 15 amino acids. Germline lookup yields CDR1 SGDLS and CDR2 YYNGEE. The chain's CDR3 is CASSAQGGYNSPLHF. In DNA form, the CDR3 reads TGTGCCAGCAGCGCACAGGGCGGCTATAATTCACCCCTCCACTTT.

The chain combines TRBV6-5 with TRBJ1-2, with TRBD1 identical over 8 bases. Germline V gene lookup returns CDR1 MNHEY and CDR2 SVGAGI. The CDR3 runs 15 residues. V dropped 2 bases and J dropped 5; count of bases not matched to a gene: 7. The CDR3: CASSYTDRVKYGYTF. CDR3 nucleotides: TGTGCCAGCAGTTACACGGACAGGGTAAAGTATGGCTACACCTTC.

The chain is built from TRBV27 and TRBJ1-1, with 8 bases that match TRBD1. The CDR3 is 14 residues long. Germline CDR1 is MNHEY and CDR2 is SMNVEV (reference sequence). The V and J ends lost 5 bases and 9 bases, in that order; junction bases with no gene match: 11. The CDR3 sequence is CASSPTGVLPKAFF. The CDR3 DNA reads TGTGCCAGCAGTCCGACAGGGGTACTGCCGAAAGCTTTCTTT.

CDR3: CASSEFRTSSGNTIYF. The CDR3, as DNA: TGTGCCAGCAGTGAATTTAGAACGAGCTCTGGAAACACCATATATTTT. This chain links TRBV25-1 with TRBJ1-3; D unresolved. Germline V gives CDR1 MGHDK, CDR2 SYGVNS. Trimming took off 1 base at V and 0 bases at J, with 10 bases between the two ends. This CDR3 region has 16 residues.

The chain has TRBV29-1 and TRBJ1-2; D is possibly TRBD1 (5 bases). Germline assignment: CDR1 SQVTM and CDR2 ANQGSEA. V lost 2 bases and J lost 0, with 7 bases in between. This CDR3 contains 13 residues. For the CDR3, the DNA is TGCAGCGTTGAAAACAGGTCTAACTATGGCTACACCTTC. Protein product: CSVENRSNYGYTF.

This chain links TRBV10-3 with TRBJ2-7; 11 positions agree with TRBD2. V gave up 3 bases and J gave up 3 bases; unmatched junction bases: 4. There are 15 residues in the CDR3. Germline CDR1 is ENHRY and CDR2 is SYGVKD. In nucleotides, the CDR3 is TGTGCCATCAGTGAACCGGGACTAGCGGTCTACGAGCAGTACTTC. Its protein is CAISEPGLAVYEQYF.

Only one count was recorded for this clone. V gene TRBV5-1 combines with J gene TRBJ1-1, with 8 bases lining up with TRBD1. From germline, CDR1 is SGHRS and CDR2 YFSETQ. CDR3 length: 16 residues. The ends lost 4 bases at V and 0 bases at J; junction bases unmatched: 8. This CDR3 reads CASSLPGGAMNTEAFF. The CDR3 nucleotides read TGCGCCAGCAGCCTACCAGGGGGCGCGATGAACACTGAAGCTTTCTTT.

The CDR3 region has the DNA TGTGCCAGCAGCTTACCCTTTTTAACTGAGAACACTGAAGCTTTCTTT. The encoded protein is CASSLPFLTENTEAFF. The chain has TRBV7-9 and TRBJ1-1; no clear D. The CDR3 has 16 amino acids. Between the trimmed V and J ends, which lost 2 bases and 1 base, there was a span of 14 bases. Germline values: CDR1 SEHNR, CDR2 FQNEAQ (reference sequence).